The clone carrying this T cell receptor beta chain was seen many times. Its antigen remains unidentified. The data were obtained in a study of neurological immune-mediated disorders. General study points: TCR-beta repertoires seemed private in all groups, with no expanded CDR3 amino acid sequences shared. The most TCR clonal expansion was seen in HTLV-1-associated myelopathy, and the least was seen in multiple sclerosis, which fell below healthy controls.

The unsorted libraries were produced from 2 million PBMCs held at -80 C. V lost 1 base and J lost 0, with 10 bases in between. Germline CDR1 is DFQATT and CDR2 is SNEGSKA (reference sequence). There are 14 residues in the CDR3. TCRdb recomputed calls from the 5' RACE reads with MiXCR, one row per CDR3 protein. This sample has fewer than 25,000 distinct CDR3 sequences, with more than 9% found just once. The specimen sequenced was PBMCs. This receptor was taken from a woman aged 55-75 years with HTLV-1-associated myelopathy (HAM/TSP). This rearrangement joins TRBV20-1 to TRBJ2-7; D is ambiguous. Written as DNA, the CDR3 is TGCAGTGCTAGAGGTTCAGCCAGCTCCTACGAGCAGTACTTC. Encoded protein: CSARGSASSYEQYF.